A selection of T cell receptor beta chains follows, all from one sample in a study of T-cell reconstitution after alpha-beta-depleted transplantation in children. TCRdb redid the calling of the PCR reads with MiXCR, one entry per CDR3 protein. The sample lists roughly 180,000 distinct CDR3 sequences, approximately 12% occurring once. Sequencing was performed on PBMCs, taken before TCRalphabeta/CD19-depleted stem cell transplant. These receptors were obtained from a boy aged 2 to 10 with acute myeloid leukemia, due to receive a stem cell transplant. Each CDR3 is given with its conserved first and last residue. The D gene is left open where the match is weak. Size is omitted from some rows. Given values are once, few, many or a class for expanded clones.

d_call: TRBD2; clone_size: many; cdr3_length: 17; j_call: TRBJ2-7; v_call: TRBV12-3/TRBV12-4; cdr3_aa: CASSLGSRLAVSYEQYF; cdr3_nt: TGTGCCAGCAGTTTAGGATCAAGACTAGCGGTGTCCTACGAGCAGTACTTC
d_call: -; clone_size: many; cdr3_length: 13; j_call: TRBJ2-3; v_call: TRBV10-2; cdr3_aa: CASTRTVADTQYF; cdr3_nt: TGCGCCAGCACCCGGACTGTTGCAGATACGCAGTATTTT
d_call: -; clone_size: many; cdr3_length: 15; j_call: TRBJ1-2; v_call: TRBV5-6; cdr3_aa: CASSLVTASNYGYTF; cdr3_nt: TGTGCCAGCAGCTTGGTGACAGCATCTAACTATGGCTACACCTTC
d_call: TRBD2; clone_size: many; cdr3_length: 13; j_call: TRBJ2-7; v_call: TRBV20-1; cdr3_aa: CSVRTSAHYEQYF; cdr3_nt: TGCAGTGTTCGGACTAGCGCGCACTACGAGCAGTACTTC
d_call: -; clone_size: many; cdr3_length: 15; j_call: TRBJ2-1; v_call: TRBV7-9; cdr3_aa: CASSLSRPTNNEQFF; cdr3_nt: TGTGCCAGCAGCTTAAGTAGACCCACAAACAATGAGCAGTTCTTC
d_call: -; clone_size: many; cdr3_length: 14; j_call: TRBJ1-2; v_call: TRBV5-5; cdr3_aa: CASTGRFVDYGYTF; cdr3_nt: TGTGCCAGCACCGGAAGATTCGTGGACTATGGCTACACCTTC
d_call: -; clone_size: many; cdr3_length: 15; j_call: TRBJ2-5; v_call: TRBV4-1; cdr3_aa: CASSHANRDSETQYF; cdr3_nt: TGCGCCAGCAGCCACGCGAACCGGGACTCCGAGACCCAGTACTTC
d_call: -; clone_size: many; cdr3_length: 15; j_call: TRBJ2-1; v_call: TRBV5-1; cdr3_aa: CASSLRTTTDNEQFF; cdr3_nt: TGCGCCAGCAGCTTACGGACTACCACCGACAATGAGCAGTTCTTC
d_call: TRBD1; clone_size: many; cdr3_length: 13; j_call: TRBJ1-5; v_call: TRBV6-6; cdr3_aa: CASRQGGGQPQHF; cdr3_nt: TGTGCCAGCAGGCAGGGAGGGGGCCAGCCCCAGCATTTT
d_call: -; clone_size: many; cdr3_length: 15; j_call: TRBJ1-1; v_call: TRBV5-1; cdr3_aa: CASSNEGGDEPEAFF; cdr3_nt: TGCGCCAGCAGCAATGAGGGGGGGGATGAACCTGAAGCTTTCTTT
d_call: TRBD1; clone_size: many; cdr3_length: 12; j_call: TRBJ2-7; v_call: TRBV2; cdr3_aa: CASRDRANEQYF; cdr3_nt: TGTGCCAGCAGGGACAGGGCCAACGAGCAGTACTTC
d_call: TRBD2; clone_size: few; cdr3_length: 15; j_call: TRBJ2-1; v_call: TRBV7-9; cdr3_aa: CASSLLAAIYNEQFF; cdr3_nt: TGTGCCAGCAGCTTACTAGCGGCGATATACAATGAGCAGTTCTTC
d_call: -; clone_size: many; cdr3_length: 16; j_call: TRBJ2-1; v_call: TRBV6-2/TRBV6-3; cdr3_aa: CASSYGGARPLNEQFF; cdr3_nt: TGTGCCAGCAGTTACGGCGGCGCCAGGCCCCTCAATGAGCAGTTCTTC
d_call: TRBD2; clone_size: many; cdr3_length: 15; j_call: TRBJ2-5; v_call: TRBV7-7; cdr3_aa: CASSYAMGGQETQYF; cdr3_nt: TGTGCTAGCAGCTACGCGATGGGGGGGCAAGAGACCCAGTACTTC
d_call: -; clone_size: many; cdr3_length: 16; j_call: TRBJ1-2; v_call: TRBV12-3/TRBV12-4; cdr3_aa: CASSLGVNRVIYGYTF; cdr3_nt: TGTGCCAGCAGTTTAGGGGTAAACAGGGTGATTTATGGCTACACCTTC
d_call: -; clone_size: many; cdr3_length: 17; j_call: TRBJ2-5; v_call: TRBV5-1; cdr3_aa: CASSLVGYRGPTETQYF; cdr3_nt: TGCGCCAGCAGCTTGGTAGGATACAGAGGACCCACAGAGACCCAGTACTTC
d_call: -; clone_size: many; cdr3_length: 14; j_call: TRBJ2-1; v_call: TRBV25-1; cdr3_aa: CASSEGQGLYEQFF; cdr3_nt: TGTGCCAGCAGTGAAGGGCAGGGGTTGTATGAGCAGTTCTTC
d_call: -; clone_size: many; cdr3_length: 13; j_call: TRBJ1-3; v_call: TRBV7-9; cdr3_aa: CASSSGAGNTIYF; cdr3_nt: TGTGCCAGCAGCTCAGGGGCTGGAAACACCATATATTTT
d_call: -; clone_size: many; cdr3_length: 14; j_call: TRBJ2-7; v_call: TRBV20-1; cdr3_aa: CSAAEEEETYEQYF; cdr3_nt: TGCAGTGCTGCCGAGGAGGAGGAAACCTACGAGCAGTACTTC
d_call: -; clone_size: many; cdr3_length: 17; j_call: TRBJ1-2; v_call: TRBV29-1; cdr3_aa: CSVDLLGQETGTYGYTF; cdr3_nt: TGCAGCGTTGATTTACTCGGACAAGAGACGGGTACCTATGGCTACACCTTC
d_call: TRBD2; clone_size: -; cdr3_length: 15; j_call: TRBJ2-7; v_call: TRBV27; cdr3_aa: CASSPVGLAVYEQYF; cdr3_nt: TGTGCCAGCAGTCCGGTGGGACTAGCGGTATACGAGCAGTACTTC
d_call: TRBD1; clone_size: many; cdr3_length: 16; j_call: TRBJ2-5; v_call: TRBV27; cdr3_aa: CASSFGQGVGQETQYF; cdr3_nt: TGTGCCAGCAGTTTCGGACAGGGGGTTGGACAAGAGACCCAGTACTTC
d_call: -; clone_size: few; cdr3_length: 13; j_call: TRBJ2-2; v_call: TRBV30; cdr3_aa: CAWSGENTGELFF; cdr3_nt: TGTGCCTGGAGTGGGGAGAACACCGGGGAGCTGTTTTTT
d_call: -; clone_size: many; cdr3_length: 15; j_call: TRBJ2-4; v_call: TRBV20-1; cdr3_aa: CSAPGPPRDKNIQYF; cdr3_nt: TGCAGTGCTCCCGGACCACCTAGGGATAAAAACATTCAGTACTTC
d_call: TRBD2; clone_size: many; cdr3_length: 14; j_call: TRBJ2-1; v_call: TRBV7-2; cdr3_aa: CASSFRGSHNEQFF; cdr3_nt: TGTGCCAGCAGCTTCCGCGGGAGCCACAATGAGCAGTTCTTC
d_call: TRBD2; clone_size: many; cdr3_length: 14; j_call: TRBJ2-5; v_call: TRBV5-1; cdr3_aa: CASSQRGDQETQYF; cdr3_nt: TGCGCCAGCAGTCAGCGGGGGGATCAAGAGACCCAGTACTTC